This TCR beta chain was captured in a study of T cells after yellow fever vaccination. General observations from the study: Reappearing after the booster were most of the clones from primary vaccination (96% CD4, 85% to 90% CD8). Repertoires sorted by FACS could include abundant clonotypes that are contaminants from the bulk population.

TCRdb recomputed calls from the 5' RACE reads with MiXCR, one row per CDR3 protein. The sample lists 200,000 or so distinct CDR3 sequences; about 7% were seen once. V lost 5 bases and J 4 bases, leaving 18 bases between the germline ends. The length of the CDR3 is 16 residues. This clonotype was counted at least ten times. Its specificity is unknown. The TCR was taken from a man aged 30-40 years who received the YFV17D yellow fever vaccine. The genes are TRBV12-3 or TRBV12-4 and TRBJ2-1; D possibly corresponds to TRBD1 (6 bases). Sequenced material: CD4+ T cells sorted from PBMCs, taken on the day of the yellow fever booster vaccination. This CDR3 is CASSSVPDRLYNEQFF. The CDR3 DNA reads TGTGCCAGCAGTAGCGTACCGGACAGATTGTACAATGAGCAGTTCTTC.